These 7 T cell receptor beta chains came from one sample sequenced in a study of T cell responses to AZD1222 COVID-19 vaccine (dated by TCRdb to the early 2020s). The time point label, as the study defines it: about 28 days (+/-7) after the second vaccine dose. Libraries were made using the immunoSEQ multiplex PCR assay. Imported from immuneACCESS, the table was reduced by TCRdb to in-frame sequences with V and J called. These copies leave out some clones; in studies compared against another copy, an unresolved V gene accounts for under half, and the cause of the remainder is not known. The sample contains 100,000 to 150,000 clones, about 91% of them found a single time. 1.5% to 2% of the sample goes to the ten largest clones. The specimen was peripheral blood, collected 28 days after the second AZD1222 dose. These receptors were taken from an adult who received the AZD1222 COVID-19 vaccine.

There are a few counts of this clone. As DNA, the CDR3 is TGTGCCAGCTCGCCCAGCAGGGAGGTGCGCACTGAAGCTTTCTTT. Amino acid sequence: CASSPSREVRTEAFF. This chain uses TRBV18 with TRBJ1-1; possibly TRBD1 for D (5 bases). Germline CDR1 and CDR2: KGHSH and LQKENI. The CDR3 consists of 15 residues. V shed 6 bases and J shed 4 bases, with 18 bases lying between them.

This clone was seen just once. CDR3 residues: CAWSGGTDQPQHF. CDR3 DNA sequence: TGTGCCTGGAGTGGAGGTACCGACCAGCCCCAGCATTTT. The chain uses TRBV30 and TRBJ1-5; D remains ambiguous. The CDR3 consists of 13 residues. CDR1 GTSNPN and CDR2 SVGIG come from the germline V gene (reference sequence). Between the trimmed V and J ends, which lost 1 base and 7 bases, there was a span of 11 bases.

The chain carries TRBV9 and TRBJ1-1, with TRBD1 matching over 7 bases. The CDR3 extends over 17 amino acids. Trimming took 6 bases from V and 5 from J; bases not matched to a gene: 19. Germline CDR1 reads SGDLS; CDR2 reads YYNGEE. CDR3 protein: CASTKGPRQGSWTEAFF. Written as DNA, the CDR3 is TGTGCCAGCACCAAAGGCCCCCGACAGGGATCTTGGACTGAAGCTTTCTTT.

The rearrangement joins TRBV5-1 to TRBJ1-4; D ambiguous. The CDR3 totals 14 residues. Germline CDR1 and CDR2: SGHRS and YFSETQ. Trimming stripped 0 bases from V and 1 base from J, with 4 bases between. The CDR3 region has the DNA TGCGCCAGCAGCTTGGGAGGAACTAATGAAAAACTGTTTTTT. Its translation: CASSLGGTNEKLFF.

The chain is built from TRBV11-2 and TRBJ2-7; 8 nucleotides line up with TRBD2. The V segment lost 1 base and the J segment 3 bases; nucleotides outside the gene matches: 5. Germline V gives CDR1 SGHAT, CDR2 FQNNGV. CDR3 length: 15 residues. CDR3 region: CASSLGAGGFYEQYF. The CDR3 region has the DNA TGTGCCAGCAGCTTAGGGGCGGGGGGCTTCTACGAGCAGTACTTC.

V gene TRBV18 combines with J gene TRBJ2-2, with D possibly being TRBD1 (5 bases). This CDR3 is built from 15 residues. CDR1 KGHSH and CDR2 LQKENI come from the germline V gene. V was clipped by 3 bases and J by 0 bases, with 8 bases between them. CDR3 nucleotides: TGTGCCAGCTCACCGGACACCCCGAACACCGGGGAGCTGTTTTTT. The encoded protein is CASSPDTPNTGELFF.

This chain connects TRBV5-1 to TRBJ1-1; tentatively, D is TRBD1 (6 bases). This CDR3 spans 14 amino acids. V lost 1 base to trimming and J lost 1 base, with 8 bases between them. From germline, CDR1 is SGHRS and CDR2 YFSETQ. CDR3: CASSLQQGNTEAFF. CDR3 DNA sequence: TGCGCCAGCAGCTTGCAACAGGGGAACACTGAAGCTTTCTTT.